The T cell receptor beta chain described here comes from a study of cytomegalovirus exposure and HLA in healthy donors. PCR amplification relied on 60 Vbeta primers (plus 13 Jbeta primers). TCRdb keeps only in-frame clones here, not all; method: immunoSEQ multiplex PCR. Of tens of thousands of clones listed, approximately 82% are singletons. For this clone: Its target is not known.

Study outcomes and limitations: The authors listed over 150 TCR beta chains as cytomegalovirus-associated. It was likely that a cluster of highly shared sequence variants was a sequencing artifact.

Nominal health characterized the donors when sampled, though unrecorded immune exposures were likely. CDR1 is SGHTA, CDR2 FQGNSA, per germline. This CDR3 region has 17 residues. The ends were cut back, 3 bases at V and 6 bases at J, with 21 bases in the middle. The source material was PBMCs. The gene calls are TRBV7-2 and TRBJ2-1; possible D gene TRBD2, 6 bases. This TCR was recovered from a woman aged 18-29 years in good health and CMV-seropositive. CDR3 nucleotide sequence: TGTGCCAGCAGCTTGCGCTGGCGGGACCCCCGAGGCAATGAGCAGTTCTTC. Translating it yields CASSLRWRDPRGNEQFF.